This TCR beta chain comes out of a study of cytomegalovirus exposure and HLA in healthy donors. Across the whole study: Both the approximately 130 validation repertoires and the approximately 700 first-cohort repertoires used the same platform, as reported by a later analysis.

Sequencing was performed with immunoSEQ multiplex PCR; in TCRdb, only in-frame clones are kept and a portion is missing. The data contain roughly 150,000 clones, about 95% of them singletons. As concerns this clone: Its antigen is as yet unknown.

Overall study results and limits: Later, an analysis found that TCR clusters from the first cohort tended to co-occur in the roughly 110 validation repertoires. Cytomegalovirus-associated status was assigned to about 160 TCR beta chains. Among the CMV-associated chains, a few were confirmed in vitro as specific for CMV antigens.

Sequencing input: PBMCs. This clonotype was sampled from a young woman in good health and CMV-seronegative.

CDR3 in DNA: TGTGCCAGCAGCCGTAGCATCGACAATGAGCAGTTCTTC. Amino acid sequence: CASSRSIDNEQFF. This chain connects TRBV7-6 to TRBJ2-1, with D uncertain. The CDR3 spans 13 residues. V lost 5 bases and J 5 bases, leaving 10 bases between the germline ends. Looked up from germline, CDR1 is SGHVS and CDR2 is FNYEAQ.